The present T cell receptor beta chain was sequenced within a study of T-cell memory formation after mild COVID-19 (dated by TCRdb to about 2021). A note on the overall study: TCR sequence clusters from the two donors were largely donor specific. Longitudinal TCRalpha and TCRbeta repertoire sequencing tracked T-cell clones expanding and contracting after mild COVID-19 in two donors. Two young, previously healthy adult volunteers made up the cohort, one male and one female. Study-wide findings and limitations: SARS-CoV-2 specificity of the second-wave clones peaking on day 37 was not confirmed. Clones contracting from day 15 to 85 had balanced CD4/CD8 phenotypes, while a second wave expanding from day 15 to 37 was biased towards CD4+. Some responding clones were detected in pre-infection memory, suggesting pre-existing cross-reactive memory T cells joined the SARS-CoV-2 response. Only two mild cases were covered by the study, and larger cohorts that include severe cases with pre-infection samples were considered necessary. Contracting CD4+ clones were found mainly in CM and EM memory subsets, while CD8+ clones were enriched in EMRA.

Data came from an Illumina NovaSeq 6000. Using 5'RACE with constant-segment primers, TCRalpha and TCRbeta cDNA libraries were constructed, with sample barcodes and unique molecular identifiers added in the process. RNA was extracted from every sample with Trizol reagent. The libraries were amplified in two PCR steps, and the second step added a second sample barcode and Illumina TruSeq adapters. Sequencing of libraries was performed on an Illumina NovaSeq with 2 x 150 bp paired-end reads. The study's own analysis went as follows. Demultiplexing of reads and collapsing into UMI-guided consensus sequences were performed with migec v1.2.7. Using mixcr v2.1.11, UMI consensuses were aligned to TRA and TRB V and J templates and then assembled into clonotypes. A clonotype was counted as expanded or contracted only when both edgeR and NoisET called the clonotype significant, with the noise models trained on biological replicates. For edgeR calls, a false discovery rate-adjusted p below 0.01 and a log2 fold-change threshold of 1 were applied. As an exploratory analysis of dynamics, max-normalized trajectories of the 1000 most abundant clonotypes were examined by PCA with hierarchical clustering. The CD4 or CD8 phenotype of responding clones was assigned using the separately sequenced CD4+ and CD8+ repertoires. TCRdb redid the processing of the public reads, applying fastp at Q25 and MiXCR, and retained in-frame beta chains. Entries are consolidated by CDR3 protein sequence, retaining the most common genes and DNA. The V and J calls shown here were made by TCRdb, not taken from the authors' results. Across this sample there are about 50,000 distinct CDR3 sequences, with about 12% seen only once. In total, the top ten clones hold approximately 25% of the sample.

This clonotype is identified as medium-sized (0.01 to 0.1%). The antigen this receptor binds is unknown. No clone much larger than this one lies a single base away; base qualities are absent. V is pared back by 6 bases and J by 1 base, with 15 bases lying between the germline termini. From a lookup of the germline V gene (reference sequence), CDR1 and CDR2 are MNHNY and SVGAGI. The CDR3 numbers 15 residues from cysteine through phenylalanine. Kept here is only the CDR3 DNA, which spans 45 bases and is read in frame from base 1. Ficoll-Paque density gradient centrifugation was the method used to isolate PBMCs.

The TCR sequence derives from a man younger than 30 who had mild COVID-19 (a few samples of this study predate the infection). The sample titles of this study are shuffled in the database, so cell type and time point are left out; the donor was told from shared clones. This chain joins TRBV6-6 to TRBJ2-5, with the D segment identity uncertain. The sample comprised PBMCs or a T cell subset sorted from them (not recorded which). For the CDR3, the sequence is CASRLKLTSQETQYF. Read as DNA, the sequence is TGTGCCAGCAGACTTAAGTTGACGTCCCAAGAGACCCAGTACTTC.